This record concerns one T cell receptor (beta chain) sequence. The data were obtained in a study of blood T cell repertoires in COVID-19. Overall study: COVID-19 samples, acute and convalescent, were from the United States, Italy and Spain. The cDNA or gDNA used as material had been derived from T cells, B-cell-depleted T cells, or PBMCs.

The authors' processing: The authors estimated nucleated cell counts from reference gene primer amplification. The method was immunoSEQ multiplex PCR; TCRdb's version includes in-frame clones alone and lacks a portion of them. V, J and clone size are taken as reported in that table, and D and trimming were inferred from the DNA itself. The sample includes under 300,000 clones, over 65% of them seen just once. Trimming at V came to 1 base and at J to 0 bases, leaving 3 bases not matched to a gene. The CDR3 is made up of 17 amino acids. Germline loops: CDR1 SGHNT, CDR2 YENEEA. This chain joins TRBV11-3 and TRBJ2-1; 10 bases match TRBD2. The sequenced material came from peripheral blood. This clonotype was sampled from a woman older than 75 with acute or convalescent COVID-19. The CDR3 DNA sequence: TGTGCCAGCAGCTTAGGGGGACTAGCGCACTCCTACAATGAGCAGTTCTTC. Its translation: CASSLGGLAHSYNEQFF.